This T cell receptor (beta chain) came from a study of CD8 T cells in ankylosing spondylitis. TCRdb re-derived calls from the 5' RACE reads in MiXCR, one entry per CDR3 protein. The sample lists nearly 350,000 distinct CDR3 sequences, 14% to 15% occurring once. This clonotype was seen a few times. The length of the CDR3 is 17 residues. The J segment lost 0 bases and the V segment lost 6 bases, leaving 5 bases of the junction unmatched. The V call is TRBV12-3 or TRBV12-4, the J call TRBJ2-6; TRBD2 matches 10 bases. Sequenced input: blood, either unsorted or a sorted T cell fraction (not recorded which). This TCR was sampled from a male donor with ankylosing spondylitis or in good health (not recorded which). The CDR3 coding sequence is TGTGCCAGCAGACTAGCGGGACGACACTCTGGGGCCAACGTCCTGACTTTC. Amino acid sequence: CASRLAGRHSGANVLTF.